The present TCR beta chain was sequenced within a study of T cell repertoires in cytomegalovirus infection. Across the study: Matching HLA type, along with CMV infection, was indicated by public TCR beta signatures. Points from the study as a whole: Pooled public TCR beta family frequency picked out CMV carriers with the relevant HLA. The ex vivo response was dominated by HLA-C-restricted CMV-specific TCR beta clonotypes.

Note on this clonotype: The antigen remains undetermined.

TCRdb reprocessed the reads via MiXCR and lists one record per CDR3 protein. The repertoire holds 85,000 to 130,000 distinct CDR3 sequences, with less than 25% as singletons. The CDR3 is 13 residues long. Germline CDR1 DFQATT, CDR2 SNEGSKA (reference sequence). J was trimmed by 12 bases and V by 0 bases; bases with no gene match: 9. The sequence came from a human donor in good health (CMV status not recorded). Some clones in this sample may be carry-over from other donors' samples. Sequenced: CD8+ T cells from PBMCs. The V and J genes are TRBV20-1 and TRBJ1-2, with TRBD1 matching over 8 bases. CDR3 sequence: CSARDGQGVFHTF. The CDR3 DNA follows: TGCAGTGCTAGAGACGGACAGGGAGTATTCCACACCTTC.